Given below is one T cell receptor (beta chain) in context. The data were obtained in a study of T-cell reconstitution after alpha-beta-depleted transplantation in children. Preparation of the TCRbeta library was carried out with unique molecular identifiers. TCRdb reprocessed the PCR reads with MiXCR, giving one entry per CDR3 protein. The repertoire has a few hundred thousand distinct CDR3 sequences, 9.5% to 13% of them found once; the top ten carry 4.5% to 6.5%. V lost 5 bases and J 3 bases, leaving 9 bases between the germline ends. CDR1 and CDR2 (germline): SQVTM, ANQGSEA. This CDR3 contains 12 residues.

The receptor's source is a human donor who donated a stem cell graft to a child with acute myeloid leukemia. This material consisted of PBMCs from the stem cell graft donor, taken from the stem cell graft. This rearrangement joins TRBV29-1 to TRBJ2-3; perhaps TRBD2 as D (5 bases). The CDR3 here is CSVTDLTDTQYF. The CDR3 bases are TGCAGCGTTACGGACTTAACAGATACGCAGTATTTT.